This T cell receptor beta chain was recorded in a study of CD4+ T cells in melanoma. General study findings and limits: CD8+ T cell, macrophage and B cell function reportedly correlated with neoantigen-specific CD4+ T cells. Reportedly, melanoma neoantigen-specific CD4+ T cells showed varied differentiation states.

This clone has a handful of counts. The antigen is not known. Using immunoSEQ multiplex PCR, the repertoire was profiled, and TCRdb retains in-frame clones only, with some absent. The repertoire holds about 21,000 clones, with almost 85% as singletons. Germline V CDR1 and CDR2: MDHEN, SYDVKM. The CDR3 is made up of 14 amino acids. V was shortened by 3 bases and J by 0 bases, with 6 bases between the two germline ends. The rearrangement links TRBV28 to TRBJ1-3, with D unclear. The source of this sequence is a human donor with melanoma. What was sequenced was cells from a culture (not recorded whether cultured in vitro). CDR3 nucleotide sequence: TGTGCCAGCAGTTTCCAGGACTCTGGAAACACCATATATTTT. Translating gives CASSFQDSGNTIYF.